Included here is one T cell receptor (beta chain) sequence, with context. The sample comes from a study of blood T cell repertoires in COVID-19. Measured with immunoSEQ multiplex PCR; TCRdb has only the in-frame clones, and not every one. The sample holds about 140,000 clones; about 80% are singletons and the top ten take approximately 1.8%. Germline CDR1 PRHDT, CDR2 FYEKMQ (reference sequence). CDR3 size: 12 residues. The V end was cut by 1 base, the J end by 8 bases, with 8 bases between. The chain links TRBV13 to TRBJ1-2; D gene uncertain. Sequenced sample: PBMCs or T cells enriched from blood (not recorded which). This TCR came from a woman aged 18-29 years who had been exposed to COVID-19. This chain's CDR3 is CASSLALRGYTF. CDR3 bases: TGTGCCAGCAGCTTAGCGTTGAGAGGCTACACCTTC.